This T cell receptor beta chain was observed in a study of tumor-infiltrating lymphocytes in primary liver carcinoma. Study summary: Patients were both men and women, whose ages ran from 30 to 69 years. Productive TCRbeta reads per sample were roughly 3.5 to 7.5 million, not differing by tissue.

Study observations and caveats: Comparison of CD4+ and CD8+ repertoires was precluded by bulk unsorted samples.

Out of unsorted whole blood came the blood RNA, and germline DNA was extracted as well. Preoperatively, peripheral blood was drawn, 3.5 to 4.5 milliliters in total. V gave up 7 bases and J gave up 5 bases, with 13 bases separating them. Germline assignment: CDR1 LGHNT and CDR2 FRNRAP. There are 13 residues in the CDR3. Constant-region priming of approximately 500 ng total RNA yielded TCR beta cDNA. Libraries covering TCR beta were generated through three nested multiplex PCR rounds (using a slightly modified ARM-PCR). Researchers ran the first two PCR rounds for ten to eleven cycles each with TRBV1-TRBV30 forward primers and a C-beta reverse primer. MiXCR, applied by TCRdb to the multiplex PCR reads, yields one record per CDR3 protein. This sample carries approximately 330,000 distinct CDR3 sequences, 65% of them seen once, and the ten largest clones take about 6.5%. Comments on this clonotype: Its antigen is unknown. A single base separates this from a much larger clone, so it may be a read error.

The rearrangement uses TRBV12-5 and TRBJ2-3; D may be TRBD1 (6 bases). This TCR was recovered from a man aged 35 to 55 with primary liver carcinoma and hepatitis B virus infection. Sequenced material: peripheral blood. CDR3 sequence reads: CASARDIIDTQYF. In DNA, the CDR3 is TGTGCTAGTGCCCGGGACATCATAGATACGCAGTATTTT.